The next 12 T cell receptor beta chains were all read from a single sample in a study of molecular identifiers for immune sequencing clone quantification. TCRdb re-called the PCR reads through MiXCR, storing one row per CDR3 protein. The sample contains 60,000 to 70,000 distinct CDR3 sequences, 15% to 20% of which appear only once. Sequencing was done on a sample of naive CD8+ T cells from blood, with Jurkat cell RNA spiked in. Subset specified: FACS-sorted CD8+CD4-CCR7+CD45RA+ naive T cells. The source of these receptors is a human donor in good health. Some libraries in this study had Jurkat cell RNA spiked in.

This clonotype was seen many times. The chain employs TRBV29-1 and TRBJ1-3; D ambiguous. CDR1 is SQVTM and CDR2 is ANQGSEA in the germline V gene. CDR3 length: 11 residues. The V and J ends lost 7 bases and 3 bases respectively, with 7 bases between them. The CDR3 nucleotides read TGCAGCGCCCCCGTTGGAAACACCATATATTTT. Translation: CSAPVGNTIYF.

This clonotype was recorded once. At one boundary the junction diverges from the germline segment, which might be a read error. The chain uses TRBV10-3 and TRBJ1-1; no clear D gene. This CDR3 spans 14 amino acids. Germline-derived CDR1 and CDR2 are ENHRY and SYGVKD. The CDR3 DNA reads as TGTGCCGTCAGTACGGGCGGCGCAAACACTGGAGCTTTCTTT. Its translation is CAVSTGGANTGAFF.

Worth noting for this clonotype: Since a much larger clone is just one base distant, this may be a read error. The conserved final phenylalanine or tryptophan is absent from the CDR3, which likely points to a read error. V gene TRBV13 combines with J gene TRBJ2-7; D is tentatively TRBD1 or TRBD2 (5 bases each). V was trimmed by 4 bases and J by 10 bases, leaving 14 bases between them. The CDR3 has 12 residues. Germline loops: CDR1 PRHDT, CDR2 FYEKMQ (reference sequence). The CDR3 is CASSSRDGAQYL. The CDR3 DNA is TGTGCCAGCAGCTCCCGGGACGGGGCCCAGTACCTC.

This clonotype has a count of ten or more. The chain has TRBV7-6 and TRBJ1-1, with a tentative D call TRBD1 (5 bases). The CDR3 length is 14 residues. Trimming took 5 bases from V and 3 from J, leaving 13 bases between them. Germline assignment: CDR1 SGHVS and CDR2 FNYEAQ. CDR3 loop: CASSPLMGDTEAFF. The CDR3 DNA sequence: TGTGCCAGCAGCCCCCTTATGGGGGACACTGAAGCTTTCTTT. Full variable domain (rest looked up from reference TRBV7-6 and TRBJ1-1): GAGVSQSPRYKVTKRGQDVALRCDPISGHVSLYWYRQALGQGPEFLTYFNYEAQQDKSGLPNDRFSAERPEGSISTLTIQRTEQRDSAMYRCASSPLMGDTEAFFGQGTRLTVV.

A word on this clonotype: This is likely a read error, given that the CDR3 carries no conserved phenylalanine or tryptophan at its end. This chain links TRBV20-1 with TRBJ2-1; maybe TRBD1 (5 bases). The germline gives CDR1 DFQATT, CDR2 SNEGSKA (reference sequence). This CDR3 comprises 14 residues. Trimming cost V 2 bases and J 0 bases, with 8 bases left between them. DNA of the CDR3: TGCAGTGCTAGAACAGGCGGCTCCTACAATGAGCAGTTCTCC. Protein sequence: CSARTGGSYNEQFS.

The sample holds a few counts of this clonotype. The chain has TRBV20-1 and TRBJ2-7; D might be TRBD2 (5 bases). This CDR3 is built from 15 residues. CDR1 and CDR2 (germline): DFQATT, SNEGSKA (reference sequence). V gave up 3 bases and J gave up 2 bases, with 17 bases separating them. For the CDR3, the DNA is TGCAGTGCTAGTGATTTAGGCGGGTCGGCCTACGAGCAGTACTTC. Amino acid sequence: CSASDLGGSAYEQYF.

This clonotype was detected many times. The rearrangement joins TRBV20-1 to TRBJ2-1, with TRBD2 identical over 9 bases. V lost 1 base and J lost 4; bases outside the gene matches: 11. In germline, CDR1 is DFQATT, CDR2 SNEGSKA (reference sequence). The CDR3 is 17 amino acids. For the CDR3, the DNA is TGCAGTGCTAGAGGCCGGCTGACTAGCGGCGTATACAATGAGCAGTTCTTC. Amino acid sequence: CSARGRLTSGVYNEQFF.

Ten or more counts support this clonotype. The chain combines TRBV7-9 with TRBJ1-2, with unresolved D. Germline V gene data show CDR1 as SEHNR and CDR2 as FQNEAQ (reference sequence). The CDR3 is made up of 16 amino acids. V was pared by 7 bases and J by 7 bases, with 25 bases between. In nucleotides, the CDR3 is TGTGCCAGCACCTCGAACCGAGGCGTAGCACCCTTTGGCTACACCTTC. Residues: CASTSNRGVAPFGYTF.

This clonotype was observed a few times. This sequence joins TRBV24-1 and TRBJ2-3, with D unresolved. Germline CDR1 reads KGHDR; CDR2 reads SFDVKD. The V gene lost 2 bases and the J gene lost 0 bases, with 8 bases spanning the gap. The CDR3 loop spans 15 amino acids. The CDR3 loop reads CATSDYAASTDTQYF. The DNA for the CDR3 is TGTGCCACCAGTGATTACGCAGCTAGCACAGATACGCAGTATTTT.

As concerns this clonotype: It may be a read error: a sequence one base away is much more abundant. The genes are TRBV27 and TRBJ1-5; 7 bases are a match to TRBD1. The J call is in doubt because the DNA end fits TRBJ2-3 better. CDR3 length equals 14 residues. Germline CDR1 and CDR2: MNHEY and SMNVEV (reference sequence). The DNA for the CDR3 is TGTGCCAGCCGAGCCTTTACAGGGGATCAGCCCCAGTATTTT. Encoded protein: CASRAFTGDQPQYF.

This clonotype showed up just a few times. This chain connects TRBV11-3 to TRBJ1-1; TRBD1 agrees at 8 bases. The CDR3 spans 16 residues. The ends lost 2 bases at V and 5 bases at J; junction bases unmatched: 10. Germline V lookup: CDR1 SGHNT, CDR2 YENEEA. CDR3 sequence: CASSLLLARGRTEAFF. The DNA for the CDR3 is TGTGCCAGCAGCTTATTGCTGGCCAGGGGGCGGACTGAAGCTTTCTTT.

As for this clonotype: Just one base apart from a much larger clone, this may be a read error. The chain uses TRBV13 and TRBJ2-7; D gene unclear. In germline, CDR1 is PRHDT, CDR2 FYEKMQ (reference sequence). The CDR3 runs 14 residues. The CDR3 region has the DNA TGTGCCAGCAGCTCCGTACTCGGATCCTACGAGCGGTACTTC. This gives the protein CASSSVLGSYERYF.